This T cell receptor (beta chain) appears in the sequencing data of a study of cytomegalovirus exposure and HLA in healthy donors. Study context: Ancestry clustering placed roughly four fifths of several hundred genotyped donors in the Caucasian-associated cluster. The study's findings and limits: Highly shared sequence variants in one cluster were likely a sequencing artifact.

With 60 Vbeta and 13 Jbeta primers, the PCR was carried out. The method was immunoSEQ multiplex PCR; TCRdb's version includes in-frame clones alone and lacks a portion of them. The sample yields about 85,000 clones, over 60% seen once. V gave up 4 bases and J gave up 4 bases, with 10 bases separating them. The germline V gene encodes CDR1 SQVTM and CDR2 ANQGSEA. This CDR3 spans 12 amino acids. About this clone: Its target is unknown.

The sequence came from a man aged 25 to 40 in good health and CMV-seronegative. The sample was PBMCs. This rearrangement joins TRBV29-1 to TRBJ1-2, with D perhaps TRBD1 (5 bases). CDR3 protein: CSVAWGVYGYTF. DNA for the CDR3: TGCAGCGTTGCTTGGGGGGTCTATGGCTACACCTTC.